This record concerns one T cell receptor beta chain sequence. Its antigen is unknown. This entry belongs to a study of sequential checkpoint blockade in melanoma. Overall study: Maintenance nivolumab came after either treatment sequence. TCRβ was sequenced from DNA of about 96 pretreatment tumors. Points from the study as a whole: Tumor T-cell fraction and clonality correlated with PD-L1 and CD8+ counts.

Sample treatment: randomized to nivolumab then ipilimumab (arm A) or the reverse (arm B). Patients had received no earlier DNA-damaging chemotherapy. Only in-frame clones appear in the TCRdb table, and some are missing; sequencing was by immunoSEQ multiplex PCR. Among 2,000 to 2,500 clones listed, around 23% were seen once. Material: tumor tissue (inferred from file names), obtained from a patient given nivolumab and ipilimumab in sequence. This receptor was taken from a human donor with melanoma.

CDR3 loop: CASSNTPNSYTEAFF. As DNA, the CDR3 is TGTGCCAGCTCAAATACACCCAACAGCTACACTGAAGCTTTCTTT. The chain recombines TRBV18 with TRBJ1-1; no clear D. Trimming left V 5 bases short and J 3 bases short, with 16 bases between. The germline gives CDR1 KGHSH, CDR2 LQKENI. This CDR3 contains 15 residues. Full variable domain (missing parts from reference TRBV18 and TRBJ1-1): NAGVMQNPRHLVRRRGQEARLRCSPMKGHSHVYWYRQLPEEGLKFMVYLQKENIIDESGMPKERFSAEFPKEGPSILRIQQVVRGDSAAYFCASSNTPNSYTEAFFGQGTRLTVV.